This TCR beta chain was documented in a study of T cells in Graves' hyperthyroidism and ophthalmopathy. General study points: The model forecast ophthalmopathy, anticipating it by a median 6.5 months before onset. A 13 V-J signature model discriminated ophthalmopathy versus stable hyperthyroidism.

As for this clonotype: What it binds is unknown. The missing conserved phenylalanine or tryptophan at the end of this CDR3 makes a read error likely. The DNA is omitted, as the CDR3 cannot be located on it reliably, and the CDR3 follows TCRdb's listing.

Regions amplified from RNA transcripts were the TCR beta CDR3 regions. Carried out on the TCR CDR3, a first-round RT-PCR used the HTBI primer set. TCRdb fed the multiplex PCR reads into MiXCR, producing one record per CDR3 protein. Of about 350,000 distinct CDR3 sequences listed, 15% to 20% are singletons. The CDR3 is 15 residues long, counting both termini. Germline lookup yields CDR1 SGDLS and CDR2 YYNGEE. The sequence was collected from a woman aged 40 to 55 with Graves' ophthalmopathy. This chain connects TRBV9 to TRBJ1-3. Source material: blood. This CDR3 reads CASSVEDAAGNTVYS.